This T cell receptor (beta chain) came from a study of T-cell reconstitution after alpha-beta-depleted transplantation in children. Points from the study as a whole: Alpha-beta T cells about two months after transplant reportedly derived from several hundred expanded graft clones. After one year, T-cell counts and TCRbeta diversity mostly came from new T cells. Some patients owed their high day-60 TCRbeta diversity to surviving recipient T cells and thymic progenitors.

Between the trimmed V and J ends, which lost 5 bases and 6 bases, there was a span of 26 bases. The CDR3 consists of 18 residues. Library preparation (for TCRbeta) was performed with unique molecular identifiers. TCRdb independently ran MiXCR on the PCR reads; one entry per CDR3 protein. The data hold about 300,000 distinct CDR3 sequences, with around 7.1% observed a single time. This clonotype was seen repeatedly, ten times or more. The antigen is undetermined. The chain carries TRBV12-3 or TRBV12-4 and TRBJ2-4, with D possibly being TRBD1 (6 bases). The receptor comes from a female patient aged 2 to 10 who had a stem cell transplant for Fanconi anemia, so the T cells may come from the graft donor. The sample here was peripheral blood, taken 360 days after TCRalphabeta/CD19-depleted stem cell transplant. This CDR3 reads CASSHQSLRVAGVNIQYF. DNA for the CDR3: TGTGCCAGCAGTCACCAATCCTTAAGGGTTGCAGGGGTAAACATTCAGTACTTC.